The clone carrying this TCR beta chain was recorded once. The record originates from a study of blood T cell repertoires in COVID-19. Those who participated ranged in age from about 18 to 89 years and resided in around 22 US areas. Study processing details: Reference gene primers were amplified, and this amplification served to estimate nucleated cell counts. The repertoire was sequenced with immunoSEQ multiplex PCR; TCRdb's copy has only in-frame clones and lacks some. The DNA gave D and trimming, while V, J and clone size come from that table. Counted here are about 170,000 clones, over 70% occurring once; the ten biggest clones make up about 3.6%. CDR3 length: 15 amino acids. Germline loops: CDR1 ENHRY, CDR2 SYGVKD. V was pared by 0 bases and J by 4 bases, with 1 base of the junction left unmatched.

The clonotype originates from a woman in her forties or fifties in a cohort exposed to, infected with or recovered from COVID-19 (not recorded which). Sequenced input: PBMCs or T cells enriched from blood (not recorded which). V is TRBV10-3 and J is TRBJ1-1, with 11 bases identical to TRBD1. DNA of the CDR3: TGTGCCATCAGTGAGTCGGGGACAGGGGGCACTGAAGCTTTCTTT. It encodes CAISESGTGGTEAFF.